These T cell receptor beta chains were read from a single sample in a study of T cell responses to AZD1222 COVID-19 vaccine. Sequencing was performed with immunoSEQ multiplex PCR; in TCRdb, only in-frame clones are kept and a portion is missing. Among around 130,000 clones listed, roughly 93% were seen once. This specimen consisted of peripheral blood, obtained on day 0 of AZD1222 vaccination. The receptors come from an adult in good health. CDR3s include the opening cysteine and the closing phenylalanine or tryptophan. Fields, in order: J gene, D gene, V gene, CDR3 protein. The D gene is left open where the match is weak.

j_call: TRBJ2-5; d_call: .; v_call: TRBV7-9; cdr3_aa: CASSLAPETQYF
j_call: TRBJ1-6; d_call: TRBD1; v_call: TRBV10-2; cdr3_aa: CASRPTGTGKSPLHF
j_call: TRBJ1-1; d_call: TRBD1; v_call: TRBV5-4; cdr3_aa: CASSSTRDRAEAFF
j_call: TRBJ1-4; d_call: .; v_call: TRBV3-1/TRBV3-2; cdr3_aa: CASSQDVQPLNEKLFF
j_call: TRBJ2-3; d_call: TRBD1; v_call: TRBV6-2/TRBV6-3; cdr3_aa: CASSTIQGRRDTQYF
j_call: TRBJ1-5; d_call: .; v_call: TRBV5-1; cdr3_aa: CASSLDSNQPQHF
j_call: TRBJ1-2; d_call: .; v_call: TRBV11-2; cdr3_aa: CASSFRTETPAGYTF
j_call: TRBJ1-2; d_call: TRBD1; v_call: TRBV11-2; cdr3_aa: CASSSFNALRGTANYGYTF
j_call: TRBJ1-1; d_call: TRBD1; v_call: TRBV5-1; cdr3_aa: CASSFVGQGDTEAFF
j_call: TRBJ2-1; d_call: .; v_call: TRBV3-1/TRBV3-2; cdr3_aa: CASSQGNEQFF
j_call: TRBJ1-3; d_call: TRBD1; v_call: TRBV5-6; cdr3_aa: CASSDYGTGSENTIYF
j_call: TRBJ2-1; d_call: .; v_call: TRBV3-1/TRBV3-2; cdr3_aa: CASSPLLGDEQFF
j_call: TRBJ2-7; d_call: TRBD1; v_call: TRBV10-3; cdr3_aa: CATDRGISYEQYF
j_call: TRBJ1-5; d_call: TRBD1; v_call: TRBV5-1; cdr3_aa: CASSLYPGGFQFGQPQHF
j_call: TRBJ1-1; d_call: .; v_call: TRBV12-3/TRBV12-4; cdr3_aa: CASRIMNTEAFF
j_call: TRBJ1-2; d_call: TRBD1; v_call: TRBV2; cdr3_aa: CASSADRGKYGYTF
j_call: TRBJ2-5; d_call: .; v_call: TRBV27; cdr3_aa: CASRQFQDYRETQYF